This T cell receptor (beta chain) was identified during a study of blood T cell repertoires in COVID-19. Study context: Sites across the United States, Italy and Spain contributed samples from acute and convalescent COVID-19.

Using immunoSEQ multiplex PCR, the repertoire was profiled, and TCRdb retains in-frame clones only, with some absent. Here the sample spans 90,000 to 120,000 clones, 91% being singletons. Germline trimming cut 0 bases from V and 2 bases from J; bases unmatched to any gene: 10. The CDR3 contains 17 residues. CDR1 SGHNT and CDR2 YYREEE come from the germline V gene (reference sequence). Specimen: peripheral blood. This chain connects TRBV5-4 to TRBJ2-5; 7 bases are a match to TRBD2. This TCR was recovered from a human donor in a cohort sampled during active COVID-19. For the CDR3, the DNA is TGTGCCAGCAGCTTGGGACTAGCCCAATTTCGGCAAGAGACCCAGTACTTC. Its protein is CASSLGLAQFRQETQYF.